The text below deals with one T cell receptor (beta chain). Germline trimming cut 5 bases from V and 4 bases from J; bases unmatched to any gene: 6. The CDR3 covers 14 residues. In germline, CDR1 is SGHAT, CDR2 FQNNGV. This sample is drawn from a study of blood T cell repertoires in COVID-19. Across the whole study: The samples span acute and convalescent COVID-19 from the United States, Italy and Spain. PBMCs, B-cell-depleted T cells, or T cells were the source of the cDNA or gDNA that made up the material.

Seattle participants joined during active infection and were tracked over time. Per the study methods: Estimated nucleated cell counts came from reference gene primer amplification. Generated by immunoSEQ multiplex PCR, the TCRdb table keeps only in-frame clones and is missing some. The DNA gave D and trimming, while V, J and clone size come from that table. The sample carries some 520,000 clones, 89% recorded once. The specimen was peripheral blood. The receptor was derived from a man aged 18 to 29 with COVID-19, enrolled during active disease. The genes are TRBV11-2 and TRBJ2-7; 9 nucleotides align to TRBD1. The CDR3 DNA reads TGTGCCAGCAGCACACGGACAGGGGCTTACGAGCAGTACTTC. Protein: CASSTRTGAYEQYF.